The source of this T cell receptor delta chain is a study of gamma-delta chains in newborns, infants, children. Study-level information: Microbial exposure reportedly drives polyclonal innate γδ T cell expansion after birth.

With respect to this clone: This is likely an artifact of a read error, given a far larger clone one base away. Other DNA variants within this sample encode the same CDR3.

TCRdb reran clone calling via CATT on the reads. The sample carries 3,500 to 4,500 delta-chain clones, 2.1% recorded once. Specimen: blood. This sequence originates from a child who was a newborn, infant or young child, either healthy, febrile or measles-vaccinated (not recorded which).

The CDR3 DNA sequence: TGTGCTCTGTTTCCTTCCTACTGGGGGATAAGCTGGACCGATAAACTCATCTTT. This sequence encodes CALFPSYWGISWTDKLIF. This chain links TRDV1 with TRDJ1, with TRDD3 matching 11 bases. V shed 9 bases and J 2 bases; nucleotides not matched to a gene: 17. The CDR3 has 18 residues. In germline, CDR1 is TSWWSYY, CDR2 QGS.